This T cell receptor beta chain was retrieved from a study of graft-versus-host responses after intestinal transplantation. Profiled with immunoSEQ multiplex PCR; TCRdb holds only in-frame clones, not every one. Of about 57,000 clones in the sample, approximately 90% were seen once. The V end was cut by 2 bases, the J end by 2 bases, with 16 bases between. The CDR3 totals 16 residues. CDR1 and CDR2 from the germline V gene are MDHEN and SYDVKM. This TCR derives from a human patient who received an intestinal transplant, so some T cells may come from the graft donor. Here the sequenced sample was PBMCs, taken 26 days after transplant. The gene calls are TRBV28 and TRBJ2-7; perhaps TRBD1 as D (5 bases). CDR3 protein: CASSLGASAPTYEQYF. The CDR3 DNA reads TGTGCCAGCAGTTTAGGGGCGAGCGCCCCAACCTACGAGCAGTACTTC. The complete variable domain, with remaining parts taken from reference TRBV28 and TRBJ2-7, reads DVKVTQSSRYLVKRTGEKVFLECVQDMDHENMFWYRQDPGLGLRLIYFSYDVKMKEKGDIPEGYSVSREKKERFSLILESASTNQTSMYLCASSLGASAPTYEQYFGPGTRLTVT.